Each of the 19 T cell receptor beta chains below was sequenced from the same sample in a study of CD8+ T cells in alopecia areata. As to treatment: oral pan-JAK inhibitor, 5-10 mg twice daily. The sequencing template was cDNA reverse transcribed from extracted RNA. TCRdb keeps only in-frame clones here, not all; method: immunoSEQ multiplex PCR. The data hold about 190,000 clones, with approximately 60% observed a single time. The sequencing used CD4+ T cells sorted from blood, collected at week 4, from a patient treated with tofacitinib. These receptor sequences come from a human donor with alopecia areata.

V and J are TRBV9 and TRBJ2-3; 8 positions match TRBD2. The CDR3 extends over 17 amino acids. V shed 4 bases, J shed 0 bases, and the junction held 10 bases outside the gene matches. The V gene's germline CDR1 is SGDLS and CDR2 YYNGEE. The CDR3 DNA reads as TGTGCCAGCAGCCCAACCACCACTAGCGGAAGCACAGATACGCAGTATTTT. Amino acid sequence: CASSPTTTSGSTDTQYF.

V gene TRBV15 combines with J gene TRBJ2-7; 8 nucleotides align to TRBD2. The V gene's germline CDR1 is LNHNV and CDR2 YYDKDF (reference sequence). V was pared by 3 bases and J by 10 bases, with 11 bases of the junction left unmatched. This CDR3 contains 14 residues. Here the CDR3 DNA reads TGTGCCACCAGCAGGAGGGGGAGCGGGGGACTTCAGTACTTC. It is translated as CATSRRGSGGLQYF. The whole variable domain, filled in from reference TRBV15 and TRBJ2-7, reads DAMVIQNPRYQVTQFGKPVTLSCSQTLNHNVMYWYQQKSSQAPKLLFHYYDKDFNNEADTPDNFQSRRPNTSFCFLDIRSPGLGDTAMYLCATSRRGSGGLQYFGPGTRLTVT.

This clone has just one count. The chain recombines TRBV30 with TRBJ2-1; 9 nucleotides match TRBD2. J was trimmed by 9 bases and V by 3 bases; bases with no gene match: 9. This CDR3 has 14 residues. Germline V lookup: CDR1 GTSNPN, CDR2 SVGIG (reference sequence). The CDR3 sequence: CAWSNSGSGTEQFF. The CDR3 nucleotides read TGTGCCTGGAGCAATAGCGGGAGTGGTACTGAGCAGTTCTTC.

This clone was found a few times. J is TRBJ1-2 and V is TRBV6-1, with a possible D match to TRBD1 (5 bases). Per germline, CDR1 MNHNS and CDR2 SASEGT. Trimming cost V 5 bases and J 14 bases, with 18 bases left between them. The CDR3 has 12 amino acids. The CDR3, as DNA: TGTGCCAGCAGTTTCCTCAGGGTGGAGGGGACCTTC. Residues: CASSFLRVEGTF.

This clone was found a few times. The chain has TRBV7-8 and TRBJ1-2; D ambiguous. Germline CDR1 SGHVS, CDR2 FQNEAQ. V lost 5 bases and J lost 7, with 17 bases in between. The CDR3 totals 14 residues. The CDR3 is CASSPGTGYGGYTF. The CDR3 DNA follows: TGTGCCAGCAGCCCTGGTACTGGGTACGGTGGCTACACCTTC.

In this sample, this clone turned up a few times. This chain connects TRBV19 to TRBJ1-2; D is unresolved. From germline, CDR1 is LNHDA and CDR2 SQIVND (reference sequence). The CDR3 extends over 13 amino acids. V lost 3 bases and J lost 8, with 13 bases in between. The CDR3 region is CASSMNGEGGYTF. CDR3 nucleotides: TGTGCCAGTAGTATGAATGGAGAAGGGGGCTACACCTTC.

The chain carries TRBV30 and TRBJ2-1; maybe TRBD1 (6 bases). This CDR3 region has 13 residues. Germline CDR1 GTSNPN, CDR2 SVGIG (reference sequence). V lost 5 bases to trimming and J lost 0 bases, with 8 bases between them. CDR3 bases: TGTGCCTGGCAGGGGTTCTCCTACAATGAGCAGTTCTTC. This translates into CAWQGFSYNEQFF. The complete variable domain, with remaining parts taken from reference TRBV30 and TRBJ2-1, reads SQTIHQWPATLVQPVGSPLSLECTVEGTSNPNLYWYRQAAGRGLQLLFYSVGIGQISSEVPQNLSASRPQDRQFILSSKKLLLSDSGFYLCAWQGFSYNEQFFGPGTRLTVL.

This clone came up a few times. The CDR3 reads CASSSRTILDTQYF. CDR3 DNA: TGCGCCAGCAGCTCCCGGACTATTTTAGATACGCAGTATTTT. V and J are TRBV5-1 and TRBJ2-3, with TRBD2 as a possible D gene (6 bases). Trimming took off 3 bases at V and 5 bases at J, with 13 bases between the two ends. Germline V lookup: CDR1 SGHRS, CDR2 YFSETQ. This CDR3 is built from 14 residues. Drawing the rest from reference TRBV5-1 and TRBJ2-3, the complete variable domain is KAGVTQTPRYLIKTRGQQVTLSCSPISGHRSVSWYQQTPGQGLQFLFEYFSETQRNKGNFPGRFSGRQFSNSRSEMNVSTLELGDSALYLCASSSRTILDTQYFGPGTRLTVL.

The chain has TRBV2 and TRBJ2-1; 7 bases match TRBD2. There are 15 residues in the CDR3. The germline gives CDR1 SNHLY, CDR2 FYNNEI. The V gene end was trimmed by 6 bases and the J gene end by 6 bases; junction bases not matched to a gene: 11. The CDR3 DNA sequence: TGTGCCAGCAGCACCGTAGCGGGCGCCATCAATGAGCAGTTCTTC. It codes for CASSTVAGAINEQFF.

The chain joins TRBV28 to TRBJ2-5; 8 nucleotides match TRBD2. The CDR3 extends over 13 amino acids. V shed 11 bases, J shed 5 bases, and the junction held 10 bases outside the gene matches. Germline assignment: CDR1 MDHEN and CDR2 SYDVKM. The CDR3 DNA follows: TGTGCCGGGGGGCAGCCTAGCGGGGAGACCCAGTACTTC. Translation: CAGGQPSGETQYF. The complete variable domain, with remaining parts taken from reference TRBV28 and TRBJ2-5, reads DVKVTQSSRYLVKRTGEKVFLECVQDMDHENMFWYRQDPGLGLRLIYFSYDVKMKEKGDIPEGYSVSREKKERFSLILESASTNQTSMYLCAGGQPSGETQYFGPGTRLLVL.

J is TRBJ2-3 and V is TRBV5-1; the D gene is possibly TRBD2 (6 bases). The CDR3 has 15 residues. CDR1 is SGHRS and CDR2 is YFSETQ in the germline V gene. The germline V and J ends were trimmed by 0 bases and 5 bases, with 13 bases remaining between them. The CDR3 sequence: CASSLEVREEDTQYF. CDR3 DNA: TGCGCCAGCAGCTTGGAGGTCAGGGAGGAAGATACGCAGTATTTT.

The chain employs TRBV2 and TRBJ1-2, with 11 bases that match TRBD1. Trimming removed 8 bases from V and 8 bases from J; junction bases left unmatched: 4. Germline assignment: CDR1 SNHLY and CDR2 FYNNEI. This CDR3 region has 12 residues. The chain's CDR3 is CASGQGARGYTF. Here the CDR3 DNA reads TGTGCCAGCGGACAGGGGGCGCGGGGCTACACCTTC.

The CDR3 is CASSAGTVDEQYF. The CDR3 coding sequence is TGTGCCAGCAGCGCCGGGACAGTTGATGAGCAGTACTTC. The V gene is TRBV6-5, the J gene TRBJ2-7; 7 bases line up with TRBD1. V was clipped by 6 bases and J by 7 bases; unmatched bases: 9. The CDR3 contains 13 residues. Germline V gene lookup returns CDR1 MNHEY and CDR2 SVGAGI.

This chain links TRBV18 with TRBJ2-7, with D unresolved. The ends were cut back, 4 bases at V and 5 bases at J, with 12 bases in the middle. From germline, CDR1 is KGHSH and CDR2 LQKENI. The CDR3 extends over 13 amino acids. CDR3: CASSLHGQDEQYF. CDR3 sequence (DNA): TGTGCCAGCTCACTCCATGGGCAGGACGAGCAGTACTTC.

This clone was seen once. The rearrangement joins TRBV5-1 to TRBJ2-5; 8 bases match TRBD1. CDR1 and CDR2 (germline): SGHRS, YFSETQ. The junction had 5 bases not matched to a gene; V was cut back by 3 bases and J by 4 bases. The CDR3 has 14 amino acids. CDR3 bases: TGCGCCAGCAGCTCTCAGGGGGCTCGAGAGACCCAGTACTTC. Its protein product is CASSSQGARETQYF.

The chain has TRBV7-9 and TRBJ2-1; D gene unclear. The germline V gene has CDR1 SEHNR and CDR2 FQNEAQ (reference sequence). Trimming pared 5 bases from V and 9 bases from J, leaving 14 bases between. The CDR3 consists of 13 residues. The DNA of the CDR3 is TGTGCCAGCAGCCCCCCCCCAGGATCTGAGCAGTTCTTC. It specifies CASSPPPGSEQFF.

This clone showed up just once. CDR3 in DNA: TGTGCCTGGAGAAGTCGCAGGGGGCGGAACACTGAAGCTTTCTTT. As protein: CAWRSRRGRNTEAFF. The rearrangement links TRBV30 to TRBJ1-1; 8 bases map to TRBD1. CDR3 length: 15 residues. Losses at the gene ends were 3 bases for V and 1 base for J; bases not matched to a gene: 7. Germline CDR1 and CDR2: GTSNPN and SVGIG (reference sequence).

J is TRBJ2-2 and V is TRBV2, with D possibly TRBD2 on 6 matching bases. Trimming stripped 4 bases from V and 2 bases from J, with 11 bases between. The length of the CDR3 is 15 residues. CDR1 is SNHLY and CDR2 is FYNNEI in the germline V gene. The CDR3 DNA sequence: TGTGCCAGCAGTGGCGGGAAATCAAACACCGGGGAGCTGTTTTTT. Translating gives CASSGGKSNTGELFF.

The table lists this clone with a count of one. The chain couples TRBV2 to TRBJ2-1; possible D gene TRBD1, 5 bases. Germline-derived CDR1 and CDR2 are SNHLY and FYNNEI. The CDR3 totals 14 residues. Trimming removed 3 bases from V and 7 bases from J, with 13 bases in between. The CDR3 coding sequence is TGTGCCAGCAGTGACCCGAATTGGACAAATGAGCAGTTCTTC. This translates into CASSDPNWTNEQFF.